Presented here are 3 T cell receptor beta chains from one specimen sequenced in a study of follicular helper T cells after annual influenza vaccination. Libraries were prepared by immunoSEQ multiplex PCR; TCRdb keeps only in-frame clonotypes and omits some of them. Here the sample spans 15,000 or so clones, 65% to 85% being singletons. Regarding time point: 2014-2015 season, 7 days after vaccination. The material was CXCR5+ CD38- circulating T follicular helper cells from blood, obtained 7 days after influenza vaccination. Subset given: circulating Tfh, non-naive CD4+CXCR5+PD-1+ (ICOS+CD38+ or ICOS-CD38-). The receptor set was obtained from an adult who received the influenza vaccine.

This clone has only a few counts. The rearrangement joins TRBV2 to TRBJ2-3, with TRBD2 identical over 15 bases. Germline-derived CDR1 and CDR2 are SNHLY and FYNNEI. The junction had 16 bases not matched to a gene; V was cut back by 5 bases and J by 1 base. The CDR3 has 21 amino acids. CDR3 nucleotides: TGTGCCAGCAGTCGTGGACTAGCGGGGGGGCTCGGGGAGCCGGGCACAGATACGCAGTATTTT. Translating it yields CASSRGLAGGLGEPGTDTQYF.

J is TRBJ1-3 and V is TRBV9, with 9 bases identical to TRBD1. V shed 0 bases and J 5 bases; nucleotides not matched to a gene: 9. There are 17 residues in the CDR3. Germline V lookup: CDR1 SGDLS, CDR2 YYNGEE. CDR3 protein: CASSVELEQGARNTIYF. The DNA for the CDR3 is TGTGCCAGCAGCGTAGAGCTAGAACAGGGGGCCCGAAACACCATATATTTT.

In DNA, the CDR3 is TGTGCCAGCAGTGACGTAGGGGATATTAATTCACCCCTCCACTTT. Translation: CASSDVGDINSPLHF. J is TRBJ1-6 and V is TRBV2; weak D call: TRBD1 (5 bases). The CDR3 has 15 amino acids. Trimming cost V 3 bases and J 6 bases, with 12 bases left between them. Germline lookup yields CDR1 SNHLY and CDR2 FYNNEI.